The 30 T cell receptor beta chains below all came from one sample that was sequenced in a study of blood T cell repertoires in COVID-19. Data came from immunoSEQ multiplex PCR; TCRdb stores just in-frame clones and leaves some out. The sample holds approximately 240,000 clones, around nine tenths seen once. Sequenced sample: peripheral blood. These receptors came from a woman aged 18 to 35 who had recovered from COVID-19.

The genes are TRBV7-3 and TRBJ2-1, with TRBD2 identical over 7 bases. Germline V CDR1 and CDR2: SGHTA, FQGTGA. The CDR3 covers 16 residues. With V trimmed by 4 bases and J by 5 bases, 11 bases remained unmatched. The CDR3 DNA follows: TGTGCCAGCAGCTCGCAGGGAGCGGGATGGGACAATGAGCAGTTCTTC. Protein: CASSSQGAGWDNEQFF.

J is TRBJ1-1 and V is TRBV18; 7 bases line up with TRBD1. Germline V gives CDR1 KGHSH, CDR2 LQKENI. This CDR3 has 14 amino acids. The V segment lost 3 bases and the J segment 1 base; nucleotides outside the gene matches: 2. The CDR3 sequence: CASSPDRANTEAFF. CDR3 sequence (DNA): TGTGCCAGCTCACCTGACAGGGCGAACACTGAAGCTTTCTTT.

The J gene is TRBJ1-5, the V gene TRBV19, with TRBD1 matching 10 bases. Germline values: CDR1 LNHDA, CDR2 SQIVND (reference sequence). This CDR3 comprises 15 residues. Trimming at V came to 2 bases and at J to 5 bases, leaving 3 bases not matched to a gene. The CDR3 coding sequence is TGTGCCAGTAGTATAAGGACAGGGGGTTATCAGCCCCAGCATTTT. Protein sequence: CASSIRTGGYQPQHF. The whole variable domain, remainder taken from reference TRBV19 and TRBJ1-5, is DGGITQSPKYLFRKEGQNVTLSCEQNLNHDAMYWYRQDPGQGLRLIYYSQIVNDFQKGDIAEGYSVSREKKESFPLTVTSAQKNPTAFYLCASSIRTGGYQPQHFGDGTRLSIL.

This rearrangement joins TRBV27 to TRBJ1-2; TRBD1 matches 7 bases. This CDR3 spans 15 amino acids. V was pared by 3 bases and J by 6 bases, with 10 bases of the junction left unmatched. CDR1 is MNHEY and CDR2 is SMNVEV in the germline V gene (reference sequence). CDR3 amino acids: CASSFRGQGLHGYTF. DNA of the CDR3: TGTGCCAGCAGTTTTAGGGGGCAGGGGTTGCATGGCTACACCTTC.

The chain recombines TRBV7-9 with TRBJ1-6; 9 bases are shared with TRBD1. Germline CDR1 is SEHNR and CDR2 is FQNEAQ (reference sequence). The CDR3 consists of 16 residues. J was trimmed by 4 bases and V by 5 bases; bases with no gene match: 6. CDR3: CASSRSGTGYNSPLHF. The CDR3 DNA reads TGTGCCAGCAGCCGAAGCGGGACAGGGTATAATTCACCCCTCCACTTT.

The V gene is TRBV3-1 (or the pseudogene TRBV3-2), the J gene TRBJ1-1; D possibly corresponds to TRBD1 (5 bases). This CDR3 is 14 amino acids long. The ends were cut back, 5 bases at V and 5 bases at J, with 15 bases in the middle. Germline V gene data show CDR1 as LGHDT and CDR2 as YNNKEL (reference sequence). Here the CDR3 reads CASSENSGYTEAFF. The CDR3 DNA is TGTGCCAGCAGCGAAAACTCAGGGTATACTGAAGCTTTCTTT.

This chain links TRBV13 with TRBJ2-7, with D perhaps TRBD2 (5 bases). With 3 bases removed from V and 6 bases from J, the gap between germline ends came to 12 bases. CDR3 length: 13 residues. CDR1 PRHDT and CDR2 FYEKMQ come from the germline V gene (reference sequence). This CDR3 is CASSLGSDGEQYF. The CDR3 DNA reads TGTGCCAGCAGCTTGGGGAGCGATGGCGAGCAGTACTTC. Looking up the rest from reference TRBV13 and TRBJ2-7 gives the full variable domain: AAGVIQSPRHLIKEKRETATLKCYPIPRHDTVYWYQQGPGQDPQFLISFYEKMQSDKGSIPDRFSAQQFSDYHSELNMSSLELGDSALYFCASSLGSDGEQYFGPGTRLTVT.

The CDR3 region is CASSHQLADSYNEQFF. The CDR3 DNA follows: TGTGCCAGCAGTCACCAACTAGCGGATTCCTACAATGAGCAGTTCTTC. The V and J genes are TRBV27 and TRBJ2-1; 8 positions match TRBD2. From germline, CDR1 is MNHEY and CDR2 SMNVEV (reference sequence). The CDR3 contains 16 residues. V shed 5 bases and J 1 base; nucleotides not matched to a gene: 7.

CDR3 sequence: CASSWGTGVAFF. The CDR3 nucleotides read TGTGCCAGCAGCTGGGGGACAGGGGTGGCTTTCTTT. This chain joins TRBV5-4 and TRBJ1-1, with TRBD1 identical over 10 bases. V was pared by 3 bases and J by 11 bases, with 4 bases of the junction left unmatched. The CDR3 spans 12 residues. The germline V gene has CDR1 SGHNT and CDR2 YYREEE (reference sequence).

The CDR3 here is CSVGAPWQETQYF. CDR3 DNA sequence: TGCAGCGTTGGGGCCCCGTGGCAAGAGACCCAGTACTTC. The V gene is TRBV29-1, the J gene TRBJ2-5; D not resolved. Deletions cut 4 bases from V and 2 bases from J, with 11 bases between. The CDR3 is 13 residues long. Germline V gene lookup returns CDR1 SQVTM and CDR2 ANQGSEA.

The rearrangement uses TRBV14 and TRBJ2-7, with D unresolved. V was pared by 6 bases and J by 0 bases, with 6 bases between. The CDR3 has 12 amino acids. Germline V gene lookup returns CDR1 SGHDN and CDR2 FVKESK. CDR3 in DNA: TGTGCCAGCAGTCTTCTCTCCTACGAGCAGTACTTC. Its translation: CASSLLSYEQYF.

The table lists this clone with a count of one. The genes are TRBV2 and TRBJ2-4; tentative D call: TRBD1 (6 bases). Germline V CDR1 and CDR2: SNHLY, FYNNEI. Trimming left V 7 bases short and J 7 bases short, with 14 bases between. CDR3 size: 13 residues. The CDR3 DNA reads TGTGCCAGCACTGGGGCAGGGGTTAACATTCAGTACTTC. This encodes CASTGAGVNIQYF.

The V gene is TRBV4-3, the J gene TRBJ2-2, with D perhaps matching TRBD1 (5 bases). From germline, CDR1 is LGHNA and CDR2 YSLEER. The CDR3 covers 17 residues. The V end lost 2 bases, the J end lost 1 base, and 14 bases lay between the germline ends. The CDR3 spells CASSQSSLTGNTGELFF. CDR3 in DNA: TGCGCCAGCAGCCAATCATCCCTCACAGGGAACACCGGGGAGCTGTTTTTT.

The chain uses TRBV10-3 and TRBJ1-3; D may be TRBD1 (5 bases). Germline V gene sequence: CDR1 ENHRY, CDR2 SYGVKD. This CDR3 has 14 residues. The V gene lost 3 bases and the J gene lost 0 bases, with 6 bases spanning the gap. CDR3 DNA sequence: TGTGCCATCAGTGAAACAGGCTCTGGAAACACCATATATTTT. Translation: CAISETGSGNTIYF.

The gene calls are TRBV5-6 and TRBJ1-1; D not certain. The CDR3 consists of 13 residues. Germline CDR1 is SGHDT and CDR2 is YYEEEE. The V gene lost 6 bases and the J gene lost 8 bases, with 17 bases spanning the gap. Written as DNA, the CDR3 is TGTGCCAGCACCTTAAAACCGGCGGTAGAAGCTTTCTTT. Protein product: CASTLKPAVEAFF. The full variable domain, with the rest looked up from reference TRBV5-6 and TRBJ1-1, is DAGVTQSPTHLIKTRGQQVTLRCSPKSGHDTVSWYQQALGQGPQFIFQYYEEEERQRGNFPDRFSGHQFPNYSSELNVNALLLGDSALYLCASTLKPAVEAFFGQGTRLTVV.

The V gene is TRBV7-6, the J gene TRBJ2-5; the match to TRBD2 covers 14 bases. The CDR3 loop spans 16 amino acids. In germline, CDR1 is SGHVS, CDR2 FNYEAQ. With V trimmed by 5 bases and J by 8 bases, 10 bases remained unmatched. The CDR3 DNA follows: TGTGCCAGCAGCCTCCAAACCGGGACTAGCGGGGGAACCCAGTACTTC. It specifies CASSLQTGTSGGTQYF.

The V gene is TRBV27, the J gene TRBJ2-1; 9 bases fit TRBD1. The CDR3 sequence is 16 residues long. Looked up from germline, CDR1 is MNHEY and CDR2 is SMNVEV (reference sequence). Trimming at V came to 2 bases and at J to 9 bases, leaving 11 bases not matched to a gene. The DNA for the CDR3 is TGTGCCAGCAGTTTACTTCCGGGACAGGGAGGCCTTGAGCAGTTCTTC. Translating gives CASSLLPGQGGLEQFF.

The V gene is TRBV5-6, the J gene TRBJ2-5, with D perhaps matching TRBD2 (5 bases). Per the germline V gene, CDR1 is SGHDT and CDR2 is YYEEEE. The CDR3 runs to 14 residues. The V gene lost 5 bases and the J gene lost 1 base, with 12 bases spanning the gap. Written as DNA, the CDR3 is TGTGCCAGCAGGCAGGTGGACTCCCAAGAGACCCAGTACTTC. Amino acids: CASRQVDSQETQYF.

The chain combines TRBV27 with TRBJ2-7; D remains unclear. Germline assignment: CDR1 MNHEY and CDR2 SMNVEV (reference sequence). CDR3 length: 15 residues. The V end lost 0 bases, the J end lost 3 bases, and 12 bases lay between the germline ends. The DNA for the CDR3 is TGTGCCAGCAGTTTATCGACAACATTTTACTACGAGCAGTACTTC. It is translated as CASSLSTTFYYEQYF.

The V gene is TRBV11-2, the J gene TRBJ2-2, with TRBD1 matching over 9 bases. The germline V gene encodes CDR1 SGHAT and CDR2 FQNNGV. V shed 11 bases, J shed 1 base, and the junction held 14 bases outside the gene matches. The CDR3 extends over 17 amino acids. The DNA of the CDR3 is TGTGCCGGTTCGGACAGGGGATATTTTGGGAACACCGGGGAGCTGTTTTTT. Translating gives CAGSDRGYFGNTGELFF.

The chain uses TRBV11-2 and TRBJ1-2; tentatively, D is TRBD1 (5 bases). The CDR3 has 16 amino acids. V lost 2 bases and J 1 base, leaving 14 bases between the germline ends. From germline, CDR1 is SGHAT and CDR2 FQNNGV. The CDR3 coding sequence is TGTGCCAGCAGCTTATACTCGACAGCTTTTAACTATGGCTACACCTTC. Its translation: CASSLYSTAFNYGYTF.

The genes are TRBV9 and TRBJ2-5; 9 nucleotides align to TRBD2. Trimming cost V 4 bases and J 5 bases; bases outside gene matches: 18. CDR1 is SGDLS, CDR2 YYNGEE, per germline. The CDR3 has 18 amino acids. The CDR3 DNA follows: TGTGCCAGCAGCCCACCAAGGGATAGCGGGAGAGGGCGGGAGACCCAGTACTTC. Amino acid sequence: CASSPPRDSGRGRETQYF.

This chain joins TRBV3-1 (or the pseudogene TRBV3-2) and TRBJ1-1; 9 nucleotides agree with TRBD1. Germline assignment: CDR1 LGHDT and CDR2 YNNKEL (reference sequence). This CDR3 spans 18 amino acids. J was trimmed by 0 bases and V by 3 bases; bases with no gene match: 11. As DNA, the CDR3 is TGTGCCAGCAGCCACCCGGGACAGGGCCTCGGTATGAACACTGAAGCTTTCTTT. Its protein is CASSHPGQGLGMNTEAFF.

This clone was seen only a few times. V and J are TRBV10-3 and TRBJ2-2; 8 nucleotides match TRBD2. The length of the CDR3 is 15 residues. CDR1 is ENHRY, CDR2 SYGVKD, per germline. After removal of 6 bases from V and 0 bases from J, the junction contained 3 bases not matched to a gene. The CDR3 sequence is CAIRSGSTNTGELFF. In nucleotides, the CDR3 is TGTGCCATCAGGAGCGGGAGCACGAACACCGGGGAGCTGTTTTTT.

The chain couples TRBV25-1 to TRBJ2-2, with a tentative D call TRBD2 (6 bases). Germline CDR1 MGHDK, CDR2 SYGVNS. With 6 bases removed from V and 0 bases from J, the gap between germline ends came to 20 bases. The CDR3 is made up of 18 amino acids. CDR3 amino acids: CASSLLTEGITNTGELFF. CDR3 sequence (DNA): TGTGCCAGCAGCCTTCTCACGGAGGGGATAACGAACACCGGGGAGCTGTTTTTT.

The CDR3 loop reads CASSLVRQGRGTGELFF. DNA of the CDR3: TGTGCCAGCAGCTTAGTTCGACAGGGGCGAGGGACCGGGGAGCTGTTTTTT. V and J are TRBV7-9 and TRBJ2-2, with 8 bases matching TRBD1. Germline V gene lookup returns CDR1 SEHNR and CDR2 FQNEAQ (reference sequence). V shed 1 base and J 5 bases; nucleotides not matched to a gene: 9. The CDR3 covers 17 residues.

The J gene is TRBJ2-1, the V gene TRBV19, with a possible D match to TRBD2 (7 bases). Germline CDR1 LNHDA, CDR2 SQIVND (reference sequence). The CDR3 has 15 residues. V was trimmed by 6 bases and J by 10 bases, leaving 22 bases between them. The CDR3 DNA is TGTGCCAGTAGCAGGGGTCCGGGAGGATGGGAAGAGCAGTTCTTC. Translating gives CASSRGPGGWEEQFF.

The chain has TRBV5-1 and TRBJ2-6, with D possibly matching TRBD1 (6 bases). Trimming took 0 bases from V and 0 from J, leaving 10 bases between them. The CDR3 runs 17 residues. Germline values: CDR1 SGHRS, CDR2 YFSETQ. CDR3 in amino acids: CASSLGQAASGANVLTF. The CDR3 bases are TGCGCCAGCAGCTTGGGACAGGCGGCCTCTGGGGCCAACGTCCTGACTTTC.

The CDR3 region is CASSYRTSGSYEQYF. DNA of the CDR3: TGTGCCAGCAGTTACAGAACTAGCGGGAGCTACGAGCAGTACTTC. V usage is TRBV6-2 or TRBV6-3 and J usage is TRBJ2-7, with 11 nucleotides matching TRBD2. V was pared by 2 bases and J by 3 bases, with 3 bases of the junction left unmatched. The CDR3 sequence is 15 residues long. Germline-derived CDR1 and CDR2 are MNHEY and SVGEGT.

The chain carries TRBV30 and TRBJ1-1; tentative D call: TRBD1 (6 bases). CDR1 and CDR2 (germline): GTSNPN, SVGIG (reference sequence). V shed 2 bases and J shed 1 base, with 14 bases lying between them. The CDR3 spans 15 residues. CDR3 sequence: CAWSSRDNPNTEAFF. CDR3 sequence (DNA): TGTGCCTGGAGTTCCCGGGACAATCCGAACACTGAAGCTTTCTTT.